Shown below are 8 T cell receptor beta chains from a single sample sequenced in a study of OX40 agonist ivuxolimab in advanced cancers. Method: immunoSEQ multiplex PCR; TCRdb's copy keeps in-frame clones and lacks some. The sample contains around 32,000 clones, about 92% of which appear only once. The sample consisted of CD4+ or CD8+ T cells sorted from blood, taken in a trial of the OX40 agonist ivuxolimab. These receptors were obtained from an adult with an advanced solid tumor such as melanoma, head and neck, liver or kidney cancer.

The chain is built from TRBV19 and TRBJ2-2; 7 nucleotides match TRBD1. The CDR3 runs to 12 residues. Trimming removed 6 bases from V and 6 bases from J; junction bases left unmatched: 1. Germline V CDR1 and CDR2: LNHDA, SQIVND (reference sequence). Here the CDR3 reads CASRTGSGELFF. As DNA, the CDR3 is TGTGCCAGTAGGACAGGGTCCGGGGAGCTGTTTTTT.

This chain joins TRBV27 and TRBJ2-2; D gene unclear. This CDR3 is built from 13 residues. CDR1 and CDR2 from the germline V gene are MNHEY and SMNVEV (reference sequence). Trimming cost V 6 bases and J 0 bases, with 5 bases left between them. CDR3 DNA: TGTGCCAGCAGCCCTTCGAACACCGGGGAGCTGTTTTTT. Translating it yields CASSPSNTGELFF.

This sequence joins TRBV28 and TRBJ2-7; D may be TRBD2 (5 bases). The CDR3 has 17 amino acids. The V end lost 2 bases, the J end lost 3 bases, and 20 bases lay between the germline ends. Germline CDR1 and CDR2: MDHEN and SYDVKM. The CDR3, as DNA: TGTGCCAGCAGTTTAGGGCCCCGGGGATCTCTTGGCTACGAGCAGTACTTC. Residues: CASSLGPRGSLGYEQYF.

CDR3 sequence (DNA): TGTGCCAGCAGTAGCCGCTCAGGGGTGACCCTGGAGACCCAGTACTTC. Its translation is CASSSRSGVTLETQYF. The V and J genes are TRBV27 and TRBJ2-5; TRBD1 is a possible D gene (6 bases). Trimming cost V 5 bases and J 5 bases, with 21 bases left between them. This CDR3 is 16 amino acids long. CDR1 and CDR2 from the germline V gene are MNHEY and SMNVEV (reference sequence).

The chain joins TRBV13 to TRBJ2-2; perhaps D is TRBD1 or TRBD2 (5 bases each). The CDR3 spans 15 residues. V shed 5 bases and J shed 5 bases, with 15 bases lying between them. CDR1 is PRHDT and CDR2 is FYEKMQ in the germline V gene (reference sequence). CDR3 in amino acids: CASSPSRDGTGELFF. CDR3 sequence (DNA): TGTGCCAGCAGCCCTAGTAGGGACGGGACCGGGGAGCTGTTTTTT.

This clone was seen only a few times. The rearrangement uses TRBV28 and TRBJ2-7, with D unclear. CDR3 length: 13 residues. Trimming took 3 bases from V and 2 from J, leaving 8 bases between them. Germline values: CDR1 MDHEN, CDR2 SYDVKM. CDR3 in DNA: TGTGCCAGCAGTTTGTCTAGGGCCTACGAGCAGTACTTC. Its protein is CASSLSRAYEQYF.

V and J are TRBV2 and TRBJ2-7, with D tentatively TRBD1 (6 bases). This CDR3 is 15 amino acids long. Germline values: CDR1 SNHLY, CDR2 FYNNEI. Trimming stripped 1 base from V and 6 bases from J, with 16 bases between. Written as DNA, the CDR3 is TGTGCCAGCAGTGAAGGAGGGCAGGGGAACAGCGAGCAGTACTTC. It codes for CASSEGGQGNSEQYF.

The chain carries TRBV30 and TRBJ2-7; D possibly matches TRBD1 or TRBD2 (5 bases each). The CDR3 sequence is 15 residues long. The germline V gene has CDR1 GTSNPN and CDR2 SVGIG (reference sequence). The V end was cut by 5 bases, the J end by 2 bases, with 19 bases between. The CDR3 protein is CAWPGADPSPYEQYF. In DNA form, the CDR3 reads TGTGCCTGGCCCGGGGCGGACCCTAGTCCCTACGAGCAGTACTTC.